This T cell receptor beta chain was profiled in a study of vaccination and CD4 T cells after COVID-19. Treatment noted: 10-day PBMC culture with coronavirus spike peptide pools or control peptides (ViraFEST assay). Sequenced with the Oncomine TCR Beta short-read assay was DNA taken from cultured CD4+ T cells. TCRdb processed the PCR reads anew with MiXCR; each CDR3 protein has one entry. The sample holds 8,000 to 9,500 distinct CDR3 sequences; approximately 57% are singletons and the top ten take 15% to 17%. On this clonotype: Its antigen is unknown.

This specimen consisted of cultured CD4+ T cells from blood, obtained after SARS-CoV-2 vaccination. The TCR was taken from a human donor with COVID-19.

The CDR3 coding sequence is TGTGCCACCAGTGAAATGACAGGGCTGAACACTGAAGCTTTCTTT. It encodes CATSEMTGLNTEAFF. The chain carries TRBV24-1 and TRBJ1-1; TRBD1 aligns across 7 bases. Trimming at V came to 4 bases and at J to 0 bases, leaving 4 bases not matched to a gene. CDR3 size: 15 residues. CDR1 is KGHDR and CDR2 is SFDVKD in the germline V gene.